A selection of T cell receptor beta chains follows, all from one sample in a study of vaccination effects on CD4 cells after COVID-19. No antigen is known for these receptors. Sequencing used immunoSEQ multiplex PCR; TCRdb keeps in-frame clones, though not all of them. The sample carries about 24,000 clones, approximately 74% recorded once. The starting material was CD4+ T cells from PBMCs cultured with SARS-CoV-2 spike peptides, obtained before COVID-19 vaccination. The source is a human donor who received a COVID-19 vaccine. The CDR3 runs from the conserved cysteine through the conserved F or W. The order of the fields is J gene, V gene, CDR3 protein.

j_gene: TRBJ2-5
v_gene: TRBV4-2
CDR3aa: CASSQPTSGSKETQYF

j_gene: TRBJ1-2
v_gene: TRBV20-1
CDR3aa: CSASSHLQGSNYGYTF

j_gene: TRBJ2-5
v_gene: TRBV5-6
CDR3aa: CASSLRGFMETQYF

j_gene: TRBJ2-2
v_gene: TRBV24-1
CDR3aa: CATSDFRGRPDNTGELFF

j_gene: TRBJ2-1
v_gene: TRBV18
CDR3aa: CASSSGLAGTVVF

j_gene: TRBJ2-3
v_gene: TRBV5-1
CDR3aa: CASSRSGLGTDTQYF

j_gene: TRBJ1-5
v_gene: TRBV2
CDR3aa: CASGREDQPQHF

j_gene: TRBJ2-1
v_gene: TRBV6-5
CDR3aa: CASSRDRAQGEQFF

j_gene: TRBJ1-5
v_gene: TRBV19
CDR3aa: CAGGPNQPQHF

j_gene: TRBJ1-1
v_gene: TRBV7-9
CDR3aa: CASSLLGGGTEAFF

j_gene: TRBJ1-2
v_gene: TRBV10-3
CDR3aa: CAISEQTGPGYGYTF

j_gene: TRBJ2-2
v_gene: TRBV5-6
CDR3aa: CASSLQRGVDGGELFF

j_gene: TRBJ1-2
v_gene: TRBV29-1
CDR3aa: CSVEGGFYGYTF

j_gene: TRBJ2-2
v_gene: TRBV30
CDR3aa: CAWRETGSTGELFF

j_gene: TRBJ2-5
v_gene: TRBV3-1/TRBV3-2
CDR3aa: CASSLKTRSETQYF

j_gene: TRBJ1-2
v_gene: TRBV5-4
CDR3aa: CASSQTTGYGYTF

j_gene: TRBJ2-7
v_gene: TRBV5-1
CDR3aa: CASSRGYEQYF

j_gene: TRBJ2-1
v_gene: TRBV5-1
CDR3aa: CASSLESSRSYNEQFF

j_gene: TRBJ2-2
v_gene: TRBV18
CDR3aa: CASSPQSTGELFF

j_gene: TRBJ2-7
v_gene: TRBV9
CDR3aa: CASSVGASGVYEQYF

j_gene: TRBJ1-1
v_gene: TRBV5-6
CDR3aa: CASSLFRVGWGSVYTEAFF

j_gene: TRBJ2-1
v_gene: TRBV3-1/TRBV3-2
CDR3aa: CASSQSFSGTSGGHEQFF

j_gene: TRBJ2-5
v_gene: TRBV5-1
CDR3aa: CASSTGLVAQETQYF

j_gene: TRBJ1-1
v_gene: TRBV5-4
CDR3aa: CASTPPGGPEAFF

j_gene: TRBJ1-1
v_gene: TRBV19
CDR3aa: CASSPADRLNTEAFF

j_gene: TRBJ2-3
v_gene: TRBV7-2
CDR3aa: CASSGAGGPDTQYF

j_gene: TRBJ1-5
v_gene: TRBV6-1
CDR3aa: CASSEDRGVLRGNQPQHF

j_gene: TRBJ2-7
v_gene: TRBV5-6
CDR3aa: CASSPRTSGSYEQYF

j_gene: TRBJ1-3
v_gene: TRBV9
CDR3aa: CASSVSGTTSGNTIYF